Following are 28 T cell receptor beta chains from one sample sequenced in a study of T cell responses to AZD1222 COVID-19 vaccine (dated by TCRdb to about 2021). The library was produced with the immunoSEQ multiplex PCR assay. TCRdb stores this immuneACCESS table with in-frame sequences only. Part of the clones is absent; in the studies checked, under half of the shortfall reflects unresolved V genes, and no reason is known for the rest. Within this sample are 80,000 to 100,000 clones, with roughly nine tenths of them counted one time only. In total, the top ten clones hold about an eighth of the sample. The sample's time point label, in plain terms: baseline before first vaccination. Material: peripheral blood, obtained on day 0 of AZD1222 vaccination. These receptors all come from an adult in good health.

Only one count was recorded for this clone. The V gene is TRBV6-6, the J gene TRBJ1-2; no clear D. CDR1 is MNHNY and CDR2 is SVGAGI in the germline V gene (reference sequence). The length of the CDR3 is 16 residues. Between the trimmed V and J ends, which lost 2 bases and 6 bases, there was a span of 19 bases. The CDR3 region is CASSYTTRASYNGYTF. In DNA, the CDR3 is TGTGCCAGCAGTTACACAACACGGGCCTCGTATAATGGCTACACCTTC.

This chain uses TRBV4-3 with TRBJ2-1, with D possibly TRBD1 on 6 matching bases. The CDR3 extends over 15 amino acids. With 4 bases removed from V and 7 bases from J, the gap between germline ends came to 17 bases. Germline CDR1 LGHNA, CDR2 YSLEER. The CDR3 region has the DNA TGCGCCAGCAGCCCGGGCAGGGGCTATATGAATGAGCAGTTCTTC. It specifies CASSPGRGYMNEQFF.

The rearrangement joins TRBV7-3 to TRBJ2-5; 8 nucleotides match TRBD1. This CDR3 comprises 13 residues. V was clipped by 6 bases and J by 4 bases; unmatched bases: 4. Germline V gives CDR1 SGHTA, CDR2 FQGTGA. The CDR3: CASSSGQVETQYF. CDR3 bases: TGTGCCAGCAGTTCGGGACAGGTAGAGACCCAGTACTTC.

V usage is TRBV15 and J usage is TRBJ1-3, with D perhaps TRBD1 (5 bases). Germline V gene lookup returns CDR1 LNHNV and CDR2 YYDKDF (reference sequence). This CDR3 has 14 amino acids. V dropped 3 bases and J dropped 1 base, with 7 bases sitting between them. This CDR3 is CATSSGGSGNTIYF. The CDR3 DNA follows: TGTGCCACCAGCAGTGGGGGGTCTGGAAACACCATATATTTT.

The CDR3 protein is CASSSQGTDTQYF. The CDR3 DNA reads as TGTGCCAGCAGTTCACAGGGGACAGATACGCAGTATTTT. The chain recombines TRBV28 with TRBJ2-3; 7 bases align to TRBD1. V lost 4 bases to trimming and J lost 3 bases; unmatched junction nucleotides: 1. Germline values: CDR1 MDHEN, CDR2 SYDVKM. The CDR3 has 13 amino acids.

This chain connects TRBV5-1 to TRBJ1-6; 7 bases are shared with TRBD1. After removal of 2 bases from V and 6 bases from J, the junction contained 8 bases not matched to a gene. Germline V gene sequence: CDR1 SGHRS, CDR2 YFSETQ. The CDR3 runs to 16 residues. In DNA form, the CDR3 reads TGCGCCAGCAGCTTCGGGGGACAGAATAGTAATTCACCCCTCCACTTT. Encoded protein: CASSFGGQNSNSPLHF.

The CDR3 spells CASSGAGTGYEQYF. The CDR3 DNA follows: TGTGCCAGCAGCGGCGCTGGGACAGGTTACGAGCAGTACTTC. The chain joins TRBV5-6 to TRBJ2-7; 8 bases are shared with TRBD1. J gave up 4 bases and V 4 bases, and 7 bases lay outside the gene matches. Germline V CDR1 and CDR2: SGHDT, YYEEEE. This CDR3 spans 14 amino acids.

The V gene is TRBV9, the J gene TRBJ2-7; 7 nucleotides line up with TRBD1. Germline CDR1 reads SGDLS; CDR2 reads YYNGEE. The V segment lost 3 bases and the J segment 1 base; nucleotides outside the gene matches: 7. The CDR3 totals 15 residues. CDR3 sequence: CASSATGTASYEQYF. Here the CDR3 DNA reads TGTGCCAGCAGCGCGACCGGGACAGCATCCTACGAGCAGTACTTC.

The chain uses TRBV6-5 and TRBJ1-4; 8 nucleotides align to TRBD1. This CDR3 region has 15 residues. Germline CDR1 is MNHEY and CDR2 is SVGAGI. J was trimmed by 12 bases and V by 4 bases; bases with no gene match: 13. This chain's CDR3 is CASSFNGQGLKELFF. The CDR3 nucleotides read TGTGCCAGCAGTTTCAACGGACAGGGACTGAAGGAACTGTTTTTT.

This clone has a single count. The V and J genes are TRBV27 and TRBJ2-1; D gene ambiguous. The V end was cut by 6 bases, the J end by 7 bases, with 13 bases between. CDR1 and CDR2 (germline): MNHEY, SMNVEV (reference sequence). The CDR3 consists of 13 residues. CDR3 loop: CASRPRPRNEQFF. The CDR3, as DNA: TGTGCCAGCAGGCCTCGTCCCAGGAATGAGCAGTTCTTC.

The chain carries TRBV19 and TRBJ1-5; D may be TRBD1 (6 bases). The germline CDR1 and CDR2 sequences are LNHDA and SQIVND (reference sequence). With 5 bases removed from V and 10 bases from J, the gap between germline ends came to 15 bases. The CDR3 loop spans 13 amino acids. This chain's CDR3 is CASSVGATGPQHF. The DNA for the CDR3 is TGTGCCAGTAGTGTTGGGGCGACAGGTCCCCAGCATTTT.

The V gene is TRBV12-3 or TRBV12-4, the J gene TRBJ1-2; D remains ambiguous. The CDR3 extends over 13 amino acids. V shed 5 bases and J shed 0 bases, with 7 bases lying between them. CDR3 loop: CASSITANYGYTF. CDR3 DNA: TGTGCCAGCAGTATTACAGCTAACTATGGCTACACCTTC.

This clone occurred a few times. The chain employs TRBV4-2 and TRBJ1-4; D gene uncertain. The CDR3 has 13 residues. V was pared by 5 bases and J by 5 bases, with 9 bases between. The V gene's germline CDR1 is LGHNA and CDR2 YNFKEQ. For the CDR3, the DNA is TGTGCCAGCAGCGCAACTTTAAATGAAAAACTGTTTTTT. Amino acids: CASSATLNEKLFF.

The V gene is TRBV3-1 (or the pseudogene TRBV3-2), the J gene TRBJ2-7; D is undetermined. The length of the CDR3 is 15 residues. V shed 1 base and J shed 6 bases, with 16 bases lying between them. The V gene's germline CDR1 is LGHDT and CDR2 YNNKEL (reference sequence). CDR3 region: CASSQAAAGRGEQYF. CDR3 DNA: TGTGCCAGCAGCCAAGCGGCCGCAGGTCGAGGCGAGCAGTACTTC.

This chain links TRBV6-5 with TRBJ1-3, with D tentatively TRBD1 (6 bases). The CDR3 loop spans 15 amino acids. CDR1 is MNHEY and CDR2 is SVGAGI in the germline V gene. Trimming took 7 bases from V and 2 from J, leaving 15 bases between them. CDR3 sequence reads: CASTLLGATGNTIYF. The CDR3 nucleotides read TGTGCCAGCACCCTACTGGGGGCGACTGGAAACACCATATATTTT.

The chain combines TRBV15 with TRBJ2-1; 7 positions agree with TRBD2. This CDR3 spans 16 amino acids. The germline CDR1 and CDR2 sequences are LNHNV and YYDKDF (reference sequence). J lost 2 bases, V lost 7 bases, and 11 bases had no gene match. In DNA form, the CDR3 reads TGTGCCACCAATATAGGCGGGAGAAACCCCTACAATGAGCAGTTCTTC. Translation: CATNIGGRNPYNEQFF.

This rearrangement joins TRBV25-1 to TRBJ1-2; 8 nucleotides line up with TRBD1. From germline, CDR1 is MGHDK and CDR2 SYGVNS. CDR3 length: 15 amino acids. After removal of 5 bases from V and 5 bases from J, the junction contained 10 bases not matched to a gene. CDR3 DNA: TGTGCCAGCAGTTCTCCAGGGGGCGGAGTATATGGCTACACCTTC. It specifies CASSSPGGGVYGYTF.

Concerning this clone: Additional DNA sequences in this sample encode the identical CDR3. CDR3 coding DNA: TGTGCCAGCAGCTTGGGGGGCAATGAGCAGTTCTTC. Translation gives CASSLGGNEQFF. This chain links TRBV5-4 with TRBJ2-1, with D hard to call. Germline V CDR1 and CDR2: SGHNT, YYREEE (reference sequence). The CDR3 covers 12 residues. The V gene lost 0 bases and the J gene lost 6 bases, with 4 bases spanning the gap.

The rearrangement uses TRBV13 and TRBJ2-7, with 9 bases that match TRBD1. Trimming took 5 bases from V and 5 from J; bases not matched to a gene: 7. This CDR3 contains 14 residues. CDR1 is PRHDT and CDR2 is FYEKMQ in the germline V gene (reference sequence). CDR3: CASSDGTGNDEQYF. CDR3 DNA: TGTGCCAGCAGCGACGGGACAGGGAATGACGAGCAGTACTTC.

This chain joins TRBV19 and TRBJ2-1; D call uncertain. V was cut by 8 bases and J by 0 bases, with 14 bases left in between. The length of the CDR3 is 15 residues. Germline V gene sequence: CDR1 LNHDA, CDR2 SQIVND (reference sequence). The CDR3 loop is CASRIDGSSYNEQFF. The CDR3 DNA follows: TGTGCCAGTCGGATTGACGGAAGCTCCTACAATGAGCAGTTCTTC.

The rearrangement joins TRBV9 to TRBJ1-1, with D possibly being TRBD1 (5 bases). Germline CDR1 SGDLS, CDR2 YYNGEE. Trimming removed 0 bases from V and 4 bases from J, with 19 bases in between. The CDR3 contains 17 residues. For the CDR3, the DNA is TGTGCCAGCAGCGTAGGCGGCCGACAGAGGTCCGGCACTGAAGCTTTCTTT. This gives the protein CASSVGGRQRSGTEAFF.

Worth noting for this clone: Other DNA sequences in this specimen translate into the identical CDR3. This sequence joins TRBV28 and TRBJ1-3; D is unclear. The ends were cut back, 1 base at V and 2 bases at J, with 0 bases in the middle. Germline V gene lookup returns CDR1 MDHEN and CDR2 SYDVKM. The CDR3 spans 12 residues. CDR3 protein: CASSLSGNTIYF. The CDR3 nucleotides read TGTGCCAGCAGTTTATCTGGAAACACCATATATTTT. Filled out from reference TRBV28 and TRBJ1-3, the complete variable domain reads DVKVTQSSRYLVKRTGEKVFLECVQDMDHENMFWYRQDPGLGLRLIYFSYDVKMKEKGDIPEGYSVSREKKERFSLILESASTNQTSMYLCASSLSGNTIYFGEGSWLTVV.

The chain links TRBV5-1 to TRBJ2-1; TRBD2 agrees at 7 bases. The CDR3 extends over 14 amino acids. V shed 4 bases, J shed 15 bases, and the junction held 16 bases outside the gene matches. CDR1 and CDR2 from the germline V gene are SGHRS and YFSETQ. The CDR3 sequence is CASSPEVLAPPGFF. Written as DNA, the CDR3 is TGCGCCAGCAGCCCGGAGGTACTAGCGCCGCCTGGGTTCTTC.

CDR3 loop: CASSIKRGGTDTQYF. The CDR3 nucleotides read TGTGCCAGTAGTATTAAGCGGGGGGGCACAGATACGCAGTATTTT. V usage is TRBV19 and J usage is TRBJ2-3; 9 positions agree with TRBD2. The CDR3 is made up of 15 amino acids. The germline V gene has CDR1 LNHDA and CDR2 SQIVND (reference sequence). V lost 3 bases to trimming and J lost 1 base; unmatched junction nucleotides: 2.

The CDR3, as DNA: TGTGCCAGCAGGCTTGTCTGGAGGGGATACTCACCCCTCCACTTT. It codes for CASRLVWRGYSPLHF. V is TRBV2 and J is TRBJ1-6; D might be TRBD1 (5 bases). The V gene's germline CDR1 is SNHLY and CDR2 FYNNEI. CDR3 length: 15 amino acids. V dropped 6 bases and J dropped 10 bases, with 19 bases sitting between them. The full variable domain, completed using reference TRBV2 and TRBJ1-6, is EPEVTQTPSHQVTQMGQEVILRCVPISNHLYFYWYRQILGQKVEFLVSFYNNEISEKSEIFDDQFSVERPDGSNFTLKIRSTKLEDSAMYFCASRLVWRGYSPLHFGNGTRLTVT.

The gene calls are TRBV5-5 and TRBJ1-6; D might be TRBD1 (6 bases). The CDR3 covers 15 residues. Trimming pared 0 bases from V and 10 bases from J, leaving 14 bases between. Germline-derived CDR1 and CDR2 are SGHKS and YYEKEE (reference sequence). The CDR3 DNA is TGTGCCAGCAGCTTGGGTGCAGGGGTGGGCTCACCCCTCCACTTT. This encodes CASSLGAGVGSPLHF. The full variable domain, in which reference TRBV5-5 and TRBJ1-6 provide the parts outside the CDR3, is DAGVTQSPTHLIKTRGQQVTLRCSPISGHKSVSWYQQVLGQGPQFIFQYYEKEERGRGNFPDRFSARQFPNYSSELNVNALLLGDSALYLCASSLGAGVGSPLHFGNGTRLTVT.

The chain recombines TRBV18 with TRBJ2-3; D assignment may be TRBD1 or TRBD2 (5 bases each). This CDR3 comprises 14 residues. The V gene lost 6 bases and the J gene lost 0 bases, with 10 bases spanning the gap. Germline V gene data show CDR1 as KGHSH and CDR2 as LQKENI. Here the CDR3 DNA reads TGTGCCAGCTCCGGGACCGCAAGCACAGATACGCAGTATTTT. It specifies CASSGTASTDTQYF. Full variable domain (rest looked up from reference TRBV18 and TRBJ2-3): NAGVMQNPRHLVRRRGQEARLRCSPMKGHSHVYWYRQLPEEGLKFMVYLQKENIIDESGMPKERFSAEFPKEGPSILRIQQVVRGDSAAYFCASSGTASTDTQYFGPGTRLTVL.

The rearrangement uses TRBV21-1 and TRBJ2-1; the table's TRBD2 call for D was not verified on the DNA. TRBV21-1 is annotated as a pseudogene. The CDR3 has 17 residues. Here the CDR3 reads CASSNIGVRSSYNEQFF. The DNA for the CDR3 is TGTGCCAGCAGCAATATCGGGGTACGGAGCTCCTACAATGAGCAGTTCTTC.